This TCR beta chain was observed in a study of blood T cell repertoires in COVID-19. In the study overall: The United States, Italy and Spain supplied acute and convalescent COVID-19 samples. In each case, the material was cDNA or gDNA derived from T cells, B-cell-depleted T cells, or PBMCs.

Original methodology: From reference gene primer amplification, estimates of nucleated cell counts were derived. Assay used: immunoSEQ multiplex PCR; TCRdb lists only in-frame clones, some missing. From that table come the V and J calls and clone size; the DNA was used to work out D and trimming. This table holds 70,000 or so clones, 86% found once. J lost 6 bases, V lost 2 bases, and 9 bases had no gene match. The CDR3 runs to 18 residues. Germline V gene sequence: CDR1 ENHRY, CDR2 SYGVKD. The rearrangement uses TRBV10-3 and TRBJ2-3; 15 nucleotides align to TRBD2. This clonotype was sampled from a man aged 65 to 79 with active COVID-19. Sequencing was done on a sample of peripheral blood. The CDR3 DNA follows: TGTGCCATCAGTGAGACTCCCGGGACTAGCGGGAGGAGGGATACGCAGTATTTT. It specifies CAISETPGTSGRRDTQYF.